This paragraph reports one T cell receptor (beta chain). The antigen remains undetermined. Data came from immunoSEQ multiplex PCR; TCRdb stores just in-frame clones and leaves some out. The table lists approximately 200,000 clones, around 87% of them singletons, with less than 3% in the top ten. These data come from a study of T cell responses to AZD1222 COVID-19 vaccine. Study-wide findings and caveats: After two AZD1222 doses, spike-specific TCR breadth and depth rose versus day 0. Seropositive at baseline were only a handful of AZD1222 recipients. Among vaccine-associated CD4 TCRs, coverage spanned spike, with dominance at 160-218 and 743-854. Donors, mostly white British, included more females; clonal diversity was possibly underestimated.

The germline gives CDR1 SGHTA, CDR2 FQGTGA. CDR3 size: 16 residues. Trimming cost V 5 bases and J 6 bases, with 21 bases left between them. The origin of this receptor is an adult in good health. This chain links TRBV7-3 with TRBJ2-3; D gene unclear. The specimen was peripheral blood, collected on day 0 of MenACWY control vaccination. CDR3 coding DNA: TGTGCCAGCAGCCCCTTAGGTCAGCCTAACTTTGATACGCAGTATTTT. Translation: CASSPLGQPNFDTQYF.